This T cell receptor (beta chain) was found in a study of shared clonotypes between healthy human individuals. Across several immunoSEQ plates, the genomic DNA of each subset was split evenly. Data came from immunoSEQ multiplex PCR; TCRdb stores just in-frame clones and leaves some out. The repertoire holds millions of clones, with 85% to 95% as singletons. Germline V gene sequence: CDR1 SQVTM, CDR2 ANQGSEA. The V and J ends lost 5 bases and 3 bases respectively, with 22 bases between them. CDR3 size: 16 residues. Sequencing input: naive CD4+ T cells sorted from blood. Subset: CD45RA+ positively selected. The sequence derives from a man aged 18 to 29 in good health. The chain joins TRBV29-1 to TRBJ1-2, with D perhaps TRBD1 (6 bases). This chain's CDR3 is CSVSTRLTGYDYGYTF. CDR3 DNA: TGCAGCGTTTCAACAAGACTTACAGGGTACGACTATGGCTACACCTTC.